This entry describes one T cell receptor beta chain. Its specificity is unknown. In nominal health when sampled, donors likely had unrecorded immune exposures nonetheless. This record belongs to a study of cytomegalovirus exposure and HLA in healthy donors. Primers: 60 Vbeta forward and 13 Jbeta reverse. Some clones are missing from TCRdb's copy, which holds only in-frame ones; the method was immunoSEQ multiplex PCR. The sample records 100,000 to 150,000 clones, roughly four fifths being singletons. Study results and limitations: For most subjects, TCR beta sequences were reported to predict HLA-A and HLA-B alleles with accuracy. A few chains tied to CMV proved CMV antigen-specific in vitro.

The CDR3 runs 18 residues. V shed 5 bases, J shed 6 bases, and the junction held 18 bases outside the gene matches. The germline V gene has CDR1 PRHDT and CDR2 FYEKMQ (reference sequence). This receptor was obtained from a woman aged 60 to 75 in good health and CMV-seropositive. The V and J genes are TRBV13 and TRBJ2-7; 11 bases map to TRBD1. Sequenced sample: PBMCs. The CDR3 here is CASSASFLSGTGGSEQYF. The CDR3 DNA follows: TGTGCCAGCAGCGCGTCTTTCTTATCGGGGACAGGGGGATCCGAGCAGTACTTC.